The 7 T cell receptor beta chains below all came from one sample that was sequenced in a study of blood T cells in healthy people across ages. The authors ran a second PCR of roughly 6 to 12 cycles using a sample-barcoded 5' primer and a J-beta primer mix. TCRdb reanalysed the 5' RACE reads using MiXCR and keeps one entry per CDR3 protein. The repertoire includes 600,000 to 900,000 distinct CDR3 sequences, 25% to 30% of them detected once, and about 2.9% sits in the top ten. The same data also contributed to another study, on T cells of mothers and their children.

Sequenced input: blood. Receptors were obtained from a boy younger than 18 in good health.

The chain employs TRBV7-2 and TRBJ2-5; 15 positions agree with TRBD2. The CDR3 totals 15 residues. V lost 3 bases to trimming and J lost 12 bases; unmatched junction nucleotides: 8. Germline CDR1 reads SGHTA; CDR2 reads FQGNSA. The CDR3 here is CASSLSGTSGGPEYF. The CDR3 DNA follows: TGTGCCAGCAGCTTGTCCGGGACTAGCGGGGGGCCCGAGTACTTC.

This chain uses TRBV12-3 or TRBV12-4 with TRBJ2-6; no firm D call. Trimming pared 1 base from V and 0 bases from J, leaving 13 bases between. CDR3 size: 18 residues. CDR3 residues: CASSLDVAMSSGANVLTF. DNA for the CDR3: TGTGCCAGCAGTTTAGATGTCGCGATGAGCTCTGGGGCCAACGTCCTGACTTTC.

The J gene is TRBJ2-5, the V gene TRBV9; a possible D gene is TRBD1 (5 bases). Trimming took off 0 bases at V and 5 bases at J, with 14 bases between the two ends. The germline V gene encodes CDR1 SGDLS and CDR2 YYNGEE. The CDR3 sequence is 15 residues long. The CDR3 DNA reads as TGTGCCAGCAGCGTAGTTCCAGGAAAGGGGGAGACCCAGTACTTC. It specifies CASSVVPGKGETQYF.

The chain uses TRBV29-1 and TRBJ2-5; weak D call: TRBD2 (6 bases). With the DNA end fitting TRBJ2-7 better, the J assignment may be wrong. CDR3 length equals 12 residues. Germline CDR1 is SQVTM and CDR2 is ANQGSEA. The CDR3 sequence: CSVGAGTYEQYF. The CDR3, as DNA: TGCAGCGTTGGTGCGGGAACCTACGAGCAGTACTTC.

The V call is TRBV5-1, the J call TRBJ2-4; D perhaps matches TRBD2 (6 bases). The V end was cut by 4 bases, the J end by 7 bases, with 12 bases between. The CDR3 runs 13 residues. Germline V gene sequence: CDR1 SGHRS, CDR2 YFSETQ. The CDR3 loop reads CASSLLGGNIQYF. The CDR3 region has the DNA TGCGCCAGCAGCCTCCTAGGAGGGAACATTCAGTACTTC. The whole variable domain, filled in from reference TRBV5-1 and TRBJ2-4, reads KAGVTQTPRYLIKTRGQQVTLSCSPISGHRSVSWYQQTPGQGLQFLFEYFSETQRNKGNFPGRFSGRQFSNSRSEMNVSTLELGDSALYLCASSLLGGNIQYFGAGTRLSVL.

The genes are TRBV9 and TRBJ2-5; D unclear. This CDR3 is built from 14 residues. V lost 0 bases and J 5 bases, leaving 11 bases between the germline ends. Germline values: CDR1 SGDLS, CDR2 YYNGEE. The CDR3 region is CASSVGGSPETQYF. The DNA for the CDR3 is TGTGCCAGCAGCGTAGGCGGCTCGCCGGAGACCCAGTACTTC.

A remark on this clonotype: An end of the junction differs from the germline gene, which may be a read error. The genes are TRBV14 and TRBJ2-7, with 9 bases matching TRBD1. This CDR3 comprises 14 residues. Germline CDR1 is SGHDN and CDR2 is FVKESK. This CDR3 is CASSQARTGVERYF. The CDR3, as DNA: TGTGCCAGCAGCCAAGCTAGGACAGGGGTCGAGCGGTACTTC.